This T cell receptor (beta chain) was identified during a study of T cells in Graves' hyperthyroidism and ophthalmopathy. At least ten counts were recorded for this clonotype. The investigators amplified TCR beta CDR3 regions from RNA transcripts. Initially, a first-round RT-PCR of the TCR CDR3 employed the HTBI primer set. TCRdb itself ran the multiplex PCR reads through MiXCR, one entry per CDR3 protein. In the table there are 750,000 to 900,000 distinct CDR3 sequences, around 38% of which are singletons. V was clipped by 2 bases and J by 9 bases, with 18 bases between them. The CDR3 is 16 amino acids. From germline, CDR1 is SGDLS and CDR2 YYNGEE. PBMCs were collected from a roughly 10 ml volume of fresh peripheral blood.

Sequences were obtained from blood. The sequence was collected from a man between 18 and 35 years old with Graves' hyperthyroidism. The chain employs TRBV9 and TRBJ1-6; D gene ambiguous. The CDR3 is CASSVGSFGVGSPLHF. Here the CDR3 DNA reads TGTGCCAGCAGCGTTGGCTCCTTTGGGGTAGGTTCACCCCTCCACTTT.